This TCR beta chain was captured by sequencing in a study of identical twins. Germline V gene sequence: CDR1 DFQATT, CDR2 SNEGSKA (reference sequence). The junction had 8 bases not matched to a gene; V was cut back by 2 bases and J by 3 bases. The CDR3 contains 15 residues. One entry per CDR3 protein results from TCRdb running MiXCR on the 5' RACE reads. The table includes just under 650,000 distinct CDR3 sequences, roughly 7.2% detected once. About this clonotype: Its antigen remains unidentified.

Findings of the study overall: Modelling underestimated the level of out-of-frame TCR alpha sharing observed in monozygotic twins. For cord blood, abundant beta clonotypes had fewer insertions, unlike memory repertoires, which showed none.

The sample was also linked to a second study, of yellow fever vaccine responses in identical twins.

The chain couples TRBV20-1 to TRBJ2-7; TRBD1 matches at 9 bases. The sequence was obtained from a woman aged 18-29 years in good health. Sequenced: PBMCs. The CDR3: CSARHPGQGIYEQYF. The DNA of the CDR3 is TGCAGTGCTAGACATCCGGGACAGGGAATCTACGAGCAGTACTTC.